The rows below give T cell receptor beta chains drawn from one sample of a study of blood T cell repertoires in COVID-19. Libraries were prepared by immunoSEQ multiplex PCR; TCRdb keeps only in-frame clonotypes and omits some of them. The profile covers approximately 220,000 clones, with 84% appearing a single time and 6.8% taken by the ten largest. The sequencing input was PBMCs or T cells enriched from blood (not recorded which). These receptors all come from a woman aged 40 to 50 who had recovered from COVID-19. The CDR3 runs from the conserved cysteine through the conserved F or W. The D gene is left open where the match is weak. Clone size appears in some rows only: once, few, many, or a class for an expanded clone.

size: NA; J: TRBJ1-1; V: TRBV3-1/TRBV3-2; D: NA; DNA: TGTGCCAGCAGCCAAGATTGGGGGCCTGAAGCTTTCTTT; CDR3: CASSQDWGPEAFF
size: few; J: TRBJ2-3; V: TRBV4-1; D: NA; DNA: TGCGCCAGCAGCCAAGATTGGGGCTTTTCCAGCCATTCAGATACGCAGTATTTT; CDR3: CASSQDWGFSSHSDTQYF
size: NA; J: TRBJ2-5; V: TRBV11-2; D: NA; DNA: TGTGCCAGCAGCGAGAACAGAGCACAAGAGACCCAGTACTTC; CDR3: CASSENRAQETQYF
size: NA; J: TRBJ2-4; V: TRBV19; D: NA; DNA: TGTGCCAGTAGTTTCCAGGGAACTGACATTCAGTACTTC; CDR3: CASSFQGTDIQYF
size: few; J: TRBJ1-1; V: TRBV5-6; D: NA; DNA: TGTGCCAGCAGCCGGACAGAGACGGGGGGAGCTTTCTTT; CDR3: CASSRTETGGAFF
size: NA; J: TRBJ2-4; V: TRBV5-1; D: TRBD2; DNA: TGCGCCAGCAGCTTGGGTAGCGGGAGGAACATTCAGTACTTC; CDR3: CASSLGSGRNIQYF
size: NA; J: TRBJ1-4; V: TRBV6-5; D: TRBD1; DNA: TGTGCCAGCCTACCGGACAGGGTACTAGAAAAACTGTTTTTT; CDR3: CASLPDRVLEKLFF
size: NA; J: TRBJ2-2; V: TRBV27; D: NA; DNA: TGTGCCAGCAGCCGCCAGGGCGCACAATACACCGGGGAGCTGTTTTTT; CDR3: CASSRQGAQYTGELFF
size: NA; J: TRBJ2-7; V: TRBV11-2; D: NA; DNA: TGTGCCAGCAGCGCGCAGGGAGGCCGAGGGGTCGAGCAGTACTTC; CDR3: CASSAQGGRGVEQYF
size: few; J: TRBJ1-6; V: TRBV5-6; D: NA; DNA: TGTGCCAGCCACTCGATTTTTATACCAGGGATGAGGAATTCACCCCTCCACTTT; CDR3: CASHSIFIPGMRNSPLHF
size: NA; J: TRBJ2-5; V: TRBV13; D: NA; DNA: TGTGCCAGCAGCTTTTCGGGAAATTCCCAAGAGACCCAGTACTTC; CDR3: CASSFSGNSQETQYF
size: NA; J: TRBJ2-2; V: TRBV7-2; D: NA; DNA: TGTGCCAGCAGGAGACTTTCGAACACCGGGGAGCTGTTTTTT; CDR3: CASRRLSNTGELFF
size: NA; J: TRBJ2-7; V: TRBV5-4; D: TRBD1; DNA: TGTGCCAGCAGCTTGCCCTCCGGACAGGGCCCTTACGAGCAGTACTTC; CDR3: CASSLPSGQGPYEQYF
size: NA; J: TRBJ2-1; V: TRBV19; D: NA; DNA: TGTGCCAGTAGTATCTCGACAGTTATTTACAATGAGCAGTTCTTC; CDR3: CASSISTVIYNEQFF
size: NA; J: TRBJ2-1; V: TRBV7-2; D: NA; DNA: TGTGCCAGCAGCAGAGGGGGTAGCTACAATGAGCAGTTCTTC; CDR3: CASSRGGSYNEQFF
size: NA; J: TRBJ2-7; V: TRBV3-1/TRBV3-2; D: TRBD2; DNA: TGTGCCAGCAGCCAAACTAGCGGGAGGGCCCACGAGCAGTACTTC; CDR3: CASSQTSGRAHEQYF
size: NA; J: TRBJ2-1; V: TRBV19; D: TRBD2; DNA: TGTGCCAGTAGTCTGCGAGCGGGAGCCGGCGAGCAGTTCTTC; CDR3: CASSLRAGAGEQFF
size: NA; J: TRBJ1-2; V: TRBV19; D: TRBD1; DNA: TGTGCCAGTAGTATTCAGGGGGCTTCCTATGGCTACACCTTC; CDR3: CASSIQGASYGYTF
size: NA; J: TRBJ1-6; V: TRBV4-1; D: NA; DNA: TGCGCCAGCAGCCAAGGGGGGGGTTTTTTTTCACCCCTCCACTTT; CDR3: CASSQGGGFFSPLHF
size: NA; J: TRBJ2-5; V: TRBV7-9; D: NA; DNA: TGTGCCAGCAGCCCCCTCGTGGAGACCCAGTACTTC; CDR3: CASSPLVETQYF
size: NA; J: TRBJ2-3; V: TRBV12-3/TRBV12-4; D: NA; DNA: TGTGCCAGCGGAGTGAGCACAGATACGCAGTATTTT; CDR3: CASGVSTDTQYF
size: NA; J: TRBJ2-1; V: TRBV7-2; D: NA; DNA: TGTGCCAGCAGCTTCCTTGGACAACCCTACAATGAGCAGTTCTTC; CDR3: CASSFLGQPYNEQFF
size: NA; J: TRBJ1-2; V: TRBV10-2; D: TRBD1; DNA: TGCGCCAGCAGTGGGACAGGGCTGAATGGCTACACCTTC; CDR3: CASSGTGLNGYTF
size: once; J: TRBJ1-5; V: TRBV24-1; D: NA; DNA: TGTGCCACCAGTGGTCAGGGGAATCAGCCCCAGCATTTT; CDR3: CATSGQGNQPQHF
size: NA; J: TRBJ2-1; V: TRBV11-2; D: TRBD2; DNA: TGTGCCAGCAGTAAGGCTGGGACTAGCGGGGAAATACCGTTCTTC; CDR3: CASSKAGTSGEIPFF
size: NA; J: TRBJ1-3; V: TRBV28; D: NA; DNA: TGTGCCAGCAGAATGGCCTCTGGAAACACCATATATTTT; CDR3: CASRMASGNTIYF
size: NA; J: TRBJ2-7; V: TRBV9; D: TRBD2; DNA: TGTGCCAGCAGCGTAGTGCCTAGCGGGGGAGGTGAGCAGTACTTC; CDR3: CASSVVPSGGGEQYF